This TCR beta chain was identified in a study of early T cells in non-severe SARS-CoV-2 infection. Overall study context: Chains were not paired, and sequencing was done on bulk RNA from unsorted whole blood.

This clonotype came up a few times. This CDR3 is 15 amino acids long. The V and J ends lost 3 bases and 1 base respectively, with 13 bases between them. CDR1 is SGHRS and CDR2 is YFSETQ in the germline V gene. The library protocol tagged individual cDNA molecules with unique molecular identifiers. Via MiXCR, TCRdb re-called the 5' RACE reads, giving one row per CDR3 protein. Here the sample spans roughly 60,000 distinct CDR3 sequences, approximately 11% being singletons. The material sequenced was whole blood, taken at baseline. This receptor was taken from an adult who was a healthcare worker with PCR-confirmed SARS-CoV-2 infection or an uninfected control (not recorded which). The chain joins TRBV5-1 to TRBJ1-1; weak D call: TRBD1 (6 bases). This chain's CDR3 is CASSSGQRRNTEAFF. The CDR3 DNA reads TGCGCCAGCAGCTCTGGACAGAGGAGGAACACTGAAGCTTTCTTT.